Following are 21 T cell receptor beta chains from one sample sequenced in a study of CD8 T cells in ankylosing spondylitis. General study points: Typical of ankylosing spondylitis blood, it appeared, was a TCR beta motif of fewer than 10 highly homologous variants.

The antigens of these receptors remain unknown. TCRdb ran MiXCR on the 5' RACE reads and lists one entry per CDR3 protein. The sample lists around 94,000 distinct CDR3 sequences, about 9% seen once, with about 31% in the top ten. The specimen sequenced was blood, either unsorted or a sorted T cell fraction (not recorded which). These receptors all stem from a male donor with ankylosing spondylitis.

This clonotype was seen at least ten times. This chain connects TRBV29-1 to TRBJ2-7; 7 bases map to TRBD1. The CDR3 runs 14 residues. J was trimmed by 5 bases and V by 4 bases; bases with no gene match: 11. CDR1 is SQVTM and CDR2 is ANQGSEA in the germline V gene. CDR3 protein: CSVVVRGRADEQYF. The CDR3 DNA is TGCAGCGTTGTCGTTAGGGGGCGGGCAGACGAGCAGTACTTC.

This clonotype was seen at least ten times. The chain links TRBV5-1 to TRBJ2-1; tentatively, D is TRBD2 (5 bases). Germline-derived CDR1 and CDR2 are SGHRS and YFSETQ. The CDR3 totals 15 residues. Between the trimmed V and J ends, which lost 0 bases and 3 bases, there was a span of 10 bases. Here the CDR3 reads CASSLEGGLYNEQFF. DNA for the CDR3: TGCGCCAGCAGCTTGGAGGGCGGACTCTACAATGAGCAGTTCTTC. Complete variable domain (other parts from reference TRBV5-1 and TRBJ2-1): KAGVTQTPRYLIKTRGQQVTLSCSPISGHRSVSWYQQTPGQGLQFLFEYFSETQRNKGNFPGRFSGRQFSNSRSEMNVSTLELGDSALYLCASSLEGGLYNEQFFGPGTRLTVL.

This chain joins TRBV27 and TRBJ2-2; a weak D match, TRBD1 (5 bases). Germline V CDR1 and CDR2: MNHEY, SMNVEV (reference sequence). Trimming took 4 bases from V and 1 from J, leaving 13 bases between them. The CDR3 runs to 16 residues. The DNA for the CDR3 is TGTGCCAGCAGTTCTATGGACACCGAGAACACCGGGGAGCTGTTTTTT. It yields the protein CASSSMDTENTGELFF.

The table lists this clonotype with many counts. The chain employs TRBV7-9 and TRBJ1-2, with a weak D call TRBD1 (6 bases). Trimming pared 2 bases from V and 9 bases from J, leaving 10 bases between. The CDR3 is 12 amino acids. Germline CDR1 reads SEHNR; CDR2 reads FQNEAQ (reference sequence). CDR3 loop: CASSLPGESYTF. The CDR3 nucleotides read TGTGCCAGCAGCTTACCAGGGGAAAGCTACACCTTC.

This clonotype occurred many times. The chain combines TRBV5-1 with TRBJ2-2, with TRBD2 matching 8 bases. Germline V gives CDR1 SGHRS, CDR2 YFSETQ. The J segment lost 7 bases and the V segment lost 7 bases, leaving 9 bases of the junction unmatched. This CDR3 is built from 14 residues. CDR3 amino acids: CASSRAGEDGELFF. The CDR3 coding sequence is TGCGCCAGCTCCAGAGCGGGAGAAGACGGGGAGCTGTTTTTT.

As regards this clonotype: This could be a read error, since a much larger clone is one nucleotide away. CDR3 residues: CASSLDLHKNTEAFF. The CDR3, as DNA: TGTGCCAGCAGTTTAGACCTGCATAAGAACACTGAAGCTTTCTTT. V is TRBV27 and J is TRBJ1-1; D gene unclear. Trimming took off 2 bases at V and 1 base at J, with 11 bases between the two ends. The CDR3 sequence is 15 residues long. Germline V CDR1 and CDR2: MNHEY, SMNVEV (reference sequence).

This clonotype turned up a few times. V usage is TRBV15 and J usage is TRBJ2-5; D call uncertain. V was trimmed by 5 bases and J by 5 bases, leaving 21 bases between them. Germline loops: CDR1 LNHNV, CDR2 YYDKDF (reference sequence). The CDR3 has 16 amino acids. The CDR3 region is CATSPAPGLPRETQYF. The CDR3 nucleotides are TGTGCCACCAGCCCAGCCCCCGGATTACCACGGGAGACCCAGTACTTC.

With respect to this clonotype: One junction end does not reproduce the germline sequence, and a read error may be involved. V gene TRBV2 combines with J gene TRBJ2-2; TRBD2 matches at 9 bases. The CDR3 has 15 amino acids. Germline loops: CDR1 SNHLY, CDR2 FYNNEI. The CDR3 here is CASSRLAVDTGQLFF. DNA for the CDR3: TGTGCCAGCAGTCGACTAGCGGTTGACACCGGGCAGCTGTTTTTT.

This clonotype appeared many times. The CDR3 region is CASSTQGPQETQYF. CDR3 nucleotides: TGTGCCAGCAGCACACAGGGACCCCAAGAGACCCAGTACTTC. The chain carries TRBV9 and TRBJ2-5; D possibly corresponds to TRBD1 (6 bases). The germline CDR1 and CDR2 sequences are SGDLS and YYNGEE. V was shortened by 4 bases and J by 1 base, with 11 bases between the two germline ends. The CDR3 covers 14 residues.

This clonotype has at least ten counts. The rearrangement joins TRBV12-3 or TRBV12-4 to TRBJ1-2; a possible D gene is TRBD1 (5 bases). Trimming shortened V by 0 bases and J by 3 bases, and 14 bases separated the two germline ends. The CDR3 contains 16 residues. The CDR3 DNA sequence: TGTGCCAGCAGTTTAGCGCGGGGCCTTGTGGACTATGGCTACACCTTC. The encoded protein is CASSLARGLVDYGYTF.

This clonotype appeared a few times. The rearrangement joins TRBV6-1 to TRBJ2-5; D is perhaps TRBD2 (5 bases). The CDR3 is 13 residues long. Trimming shortened V by 3 bases and J by 5 bases, and 10 bases separated the two germline ends. Germline V gene data show CDR1 as MNHNS and CDR2 as SASEGT. The CDR3 protein is CASSEGSRETQYF. The CDR3 nucleotides read TGTGCCAGCAGTGAGGGGAGTAGGGAGACCCAGTACTTC.

Many counts were recorded for this clonotype. The chain is built from TRBV29-1 and TRBJ1-2; 9 bases fit TRBD1. Germline V CDR1 and CDR2: SQVTM, ANQGSEA. With V trimmed by 7 bases and J by 6 bases, 3 bases remained unmatched. The CDR3 runs to 11 residues. The CDR3 DNA is TGCAGCGCGACAGGGGGGGATGGCTACACCTTC. Protein product: CSATGGDGYTF. Full variable domain (rest looked up from reference TRBV29-1 and TRBJ1-2): SAVISQKPSRDICQRGTSLTIQCQVDSQVTMMFWYRQQPGQSLTLIATANQGSEATYESGFVIDKFPISRPNLTFSTLTVSNMSPEDSSIYLCSATGGDGYTFGSGTRLTVV.

This clonotype was detected only a few times. The J gene is TRBJ2-7, the V gene TRBV5-1; 10 bases match TRBD2. This CDR3 comprises 14 residues. V gave up 4 bases and J gave up 2 bases; unmatched junction bases: 3. The V gene's germline CDR1 is SGHRS and CDR2 YFSETQ. The CDR3 protein is CASSDSGRPYEQYF. In nucleotides, the CDR3 is TGCGCCAGCAGCGATAGCGGGAGGCCCTACGAGCAGTACTTC.

The sample holds many counts of this clonotype. V gene TRBV3-1 combines with J gene TRBJ2-1; D not resolved. Trimming shortened V by 0 bases and J by 1 base, and 7 bases separated the two germline ends. The CDR3 spans 15 residues. Per germline, CDR1 LGHDT and CDR2 YNNKEL (reference sequence). CDR3 nucleotide sequence: TGTGCCAGCAGCCAAGACTCCGAATCCTACAATGAGCAGTTCTTC. Translation gives CASSQDSESYNEQFF.

As DNA, the CDR3 is TGCGCCAGCAGCCCACAGACTAGCGGGAGGAGAGATACGCAGTATTTT. Protein sequence: CASSPQTSGRRDTQYF. The V gene is TRBV4-1, the J gene TRBJ2-3, with 13 bases identical to TRBD2. The CDR3 covers 16 residues. Trimming removed 4 bases from V and 5 bases from J; junction bases left unmatched: 6. CDR1 and CDR2 (germline): MGHRA, YSYEKL.

This clonotype was counted only a few times. V and J are TRBV27 and TRBJ1-1; 9 bases match TRBD1. Germline trimming cut 8 bases from V and 5 bases from J; bases unmatched to any gene: 6. Germline CDR1 MNHEY, CDR2 SMNVEV (reference sequence). This CDR3 comprises 13 residues. The CDR3 loop is CASWDRVVTEAFF. CDR3 sequence (DNA): TGTGCCAGCTGGGACAGGGTGGTGACTGAAGCTTTCTTT.

This clonotype was detected many times. The DNA for the CDR3 is TGCAGTGCTAGAGACCCGGGAAGGGCAGAGGATACGCAGTATTTT. Amino acid sequence: CSARDPGRAEDTQYF. The V call is TRBV20-1, the J call TRBJ2-3; D possibly corresponds to TRBD2 (5 bases). Germline assignment: CDR1 DFQATT and CDR2 SNEGSKA (reference sequence). The CDR3 extends over 15 amino acids. V was pared by 0 bases and J by 6 bases, with 16 bases between.

This clonotype showed up many times. V gene TRBV4-1 combines with J gene TRBJ1-5; D remains ambiguous. The CDR3 totals 15 residues. V shed 0 bases and J shed 1 base, with 7 bases lying between them. In germline, CDR1 is MGHRA, CDR2 YSYEKL. The CDR3 DNA sequence: TGCGCCAGCAGCCAAGACTGGGGAAGCAATCAGCCCCAGCATTTT. As protein: CASSQDWGSNQPQHF.

This chain links TRBV13 with TRBJ1-2; 8 nucleotides align to TRBD1. This CDR3 spans 14 amino acids. V gave up 5 bases and J gave up 4 bases; unmatched junction bases: 6. In germline, CDR1 is PRHDT, CDR2 FYEKMQ (reference sequence). Here the CDR3 reads CASSPGTGTYGYTF. The DNA of the CDR3 is TGTGCCAGCAGCCCAGGGACAGGAACCTATGGCTACACCTTC.

The genes are TRBV3-1 and TRBJ2-2, with TRBD2 matching over 12 bases. Looked up from germline, CDR1 is LGHDT and CDR2 is YNNKEL (reference sequence). The CDR3 spans 20 residues. With V trimmed by 4 bases and J by 7 bases, 19 bases remained unmatched. The CDR3, as DNA: TGTGCCAGCAGCCTGGTGGAGGGGGAGACTAGCGGGAGAAATTTCGGGGAGCTGTTTTTT. The encoded protein is CASSLVEGETSGRNFGELFF.

The rearrangement uses TRBV7-9 and TRBJ2-3, with 8 bases aligning to TRBD2. The junction had 5 bases not matched to a gene; V was cut back by 6 bases and J by 0 bases. Germline V lookup: CDR1 SEHNR, CDR2 FQNEAQ (reference sequence). The CDR3 is 15 amino acids. CDR3 nucleotides: TGTGCCAGCAGATCCCCTAGCGGGAGCACAGATACGCAGTATTTT. Translating it yields CASRSPSGSTDTQYF.